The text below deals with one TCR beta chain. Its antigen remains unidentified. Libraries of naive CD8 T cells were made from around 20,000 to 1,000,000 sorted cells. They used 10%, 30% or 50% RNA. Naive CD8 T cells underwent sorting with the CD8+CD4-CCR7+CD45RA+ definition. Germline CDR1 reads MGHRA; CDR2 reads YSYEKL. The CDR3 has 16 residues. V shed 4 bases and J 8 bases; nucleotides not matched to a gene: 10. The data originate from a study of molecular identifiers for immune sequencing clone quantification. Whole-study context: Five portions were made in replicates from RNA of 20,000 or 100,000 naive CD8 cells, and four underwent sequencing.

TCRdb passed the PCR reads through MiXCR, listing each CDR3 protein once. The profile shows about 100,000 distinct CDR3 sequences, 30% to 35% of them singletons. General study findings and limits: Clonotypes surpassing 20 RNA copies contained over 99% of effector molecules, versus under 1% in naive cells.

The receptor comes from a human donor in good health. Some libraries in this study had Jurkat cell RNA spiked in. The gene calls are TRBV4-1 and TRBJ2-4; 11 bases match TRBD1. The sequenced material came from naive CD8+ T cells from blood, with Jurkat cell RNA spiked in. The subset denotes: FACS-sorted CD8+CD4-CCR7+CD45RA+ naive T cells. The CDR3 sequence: CASSPRGTGGQDIQYF. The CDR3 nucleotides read TGCGCCAGCAGCCCGCGAGGGACAGGGGGTCAGGACATTCAGTACTTC.